This TCR beta chain was documented in a study of OX40 agonist ivuxolimab in advanced cancers. Study-wide points: Certain nonresponders likewise exhibited a low normalized T-cell clonal expansion.

The CDR3 sequence is 15 residues long. Germline V gene data show CDR1 as SGHKS and CDR2 as YYEKEE (reference sequence). Trimming took 0 bases from V and 0 from J, leaving 9 bases between them. Measured with immunoSEQ multiplex PCR; TCRdb has only the in-frame clones, and not every one. The sample lists 60,000 or so clones; roughly 89% were seen once. A few counts support this clone. What it binds is not known. The genes are TRBV5-5 and TRBJ1-1, with D unresolved. This specimen was CD4+ or CD8+ T cells sorted from blood, taken in a trial of the OX40 agonist ivuxolimab. This TCR derives from an adult with an advanced solid tumor such as melanoma, head and neck, liver or kidney cancer. The CDR3 DNA follows: TGTGCCAGCAGCTTGGAAGACATATTGAACACTGAAGCTTTCTTT. It codes for CASSLEDILNTEAFF. The full variable domain, in which reference TRBV5-5 and TRBJ1-1 provide the parts outside the CDR3, is DAGVTQSPTHLIKTRGQQVTLRCSPISGHKSVSWYQQVLGQGPQFIFQYYEKEERGRGNFPDRFSARQFPNYSSELNVNALLLGDSALYLCASSLEDILNTEAFFGQGTRLTVV.